This T cell receptor (beta chain) is drawn from a study of T-cell memory formation after mild COVID-19. Broader study findings: Day 15 to 85 contracting clones showed balanced CD4/CD8; day 15 to 37 expanders favored CD4+. CD4+ clones that contracted lay mainly in CM and EM; CD8+ ones lay in EMRA. Memory sampled before infection contained some responding clones, suggesting cross-reactive memory joined.

A note on this clonotype: The target antigen is unknown.

The CDR3 totals 13 residues. The germline CDR1 and CDR2 sequences are LGHNA and YSLEER. The J segment lost 8 bases and the V segment lost 5 bases, leaving 6 bases of the junction unmatched. With constant-segment primers, 5'RACE yielded cDNA libraries of TCR alpha and TCR beta that carried sample barcodes and UMIs. From the 5' RACE reads, TCRdb called clonotypes with MiXCR, one entry per CDR3 protein. The table records more than 7,000 distinct CDR3 sequences, around 32% of them present only once. V and J are TRBV4-3 and TRBJ1-2; 9 bases match TRBD1. The sequenced sample was PBMCs or a T cell subset sorted from them (not recorded which). This clonotype originated in an adult woman who had mild COVID-19 (a few samples of this study predate the infection). Cell type and time point are not known. The CDR3 DNA reads TGCGCCAGCAGCGTACAGGGGGCGCGGGGCTACACCTTC. This codes for CASSVQGARGYTF.